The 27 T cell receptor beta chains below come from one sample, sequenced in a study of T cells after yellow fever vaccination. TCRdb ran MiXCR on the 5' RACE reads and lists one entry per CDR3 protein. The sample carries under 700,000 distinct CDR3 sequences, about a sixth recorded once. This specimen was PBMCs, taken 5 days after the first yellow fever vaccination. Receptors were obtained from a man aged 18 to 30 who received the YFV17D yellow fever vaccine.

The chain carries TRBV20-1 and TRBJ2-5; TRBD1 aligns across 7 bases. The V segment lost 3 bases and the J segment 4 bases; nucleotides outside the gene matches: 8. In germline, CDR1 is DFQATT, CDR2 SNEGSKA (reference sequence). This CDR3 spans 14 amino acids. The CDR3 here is CSASNPRGPETQYF. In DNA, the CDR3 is TGCAGTGCTAGCAATCCAAGGGGGCCAGAGACCCAGTACTTC.

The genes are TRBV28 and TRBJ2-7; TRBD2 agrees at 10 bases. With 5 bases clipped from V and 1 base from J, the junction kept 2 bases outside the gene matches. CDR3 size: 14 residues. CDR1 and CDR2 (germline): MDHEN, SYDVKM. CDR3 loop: CASSGTSVSYEQYV. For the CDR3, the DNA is TGTGCCAGCAGTGGGACTAGCGTTTCCTACGAGCAGTACGTC.

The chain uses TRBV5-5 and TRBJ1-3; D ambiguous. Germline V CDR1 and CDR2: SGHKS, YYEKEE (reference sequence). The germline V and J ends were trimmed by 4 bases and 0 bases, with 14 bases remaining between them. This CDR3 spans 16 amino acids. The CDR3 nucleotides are TGTGCCAGCAGCCCGGATGTGGGAAACTCTGGAAACACCATATATTTT. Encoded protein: CASSPDVGNSGNTIYF.

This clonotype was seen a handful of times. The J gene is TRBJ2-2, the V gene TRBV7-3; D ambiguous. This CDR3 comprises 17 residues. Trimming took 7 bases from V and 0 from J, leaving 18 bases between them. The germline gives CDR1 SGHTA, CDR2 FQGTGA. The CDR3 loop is CASNPTAAETNTGELFF. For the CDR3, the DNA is TGTGCCAGCAACCCCACTGCGGCGGAGACGAACACCGGGGAGCTGTTTTTT.

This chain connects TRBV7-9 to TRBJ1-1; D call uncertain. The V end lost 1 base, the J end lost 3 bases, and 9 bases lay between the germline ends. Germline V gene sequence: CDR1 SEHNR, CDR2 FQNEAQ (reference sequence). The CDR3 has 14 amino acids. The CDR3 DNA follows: TGTGCCAGCAGCTTAGGGAGTGGGGACACTGAAGCTTTCTTT. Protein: CASSLGSGDTEAFF.

The chain's CDR3 is CASSSTGTGRINEQYF. The CDR3, as DNA: TGCGCCAGCAGCTCGACTGGGACAGGGAGGATCAACGAGCAGTACTTC. The chain couples TRBV5-1 to TRBJ2-7; the match to TRBD1 covers 9 bases. Germline V gene lookup returns CDR1 SGHRS and CDR2 YFSETQ. V was pared by 3 bases and J by 5 bases, with 12 bases of the junction left unmatched. The CDR3 totals 16 residues.

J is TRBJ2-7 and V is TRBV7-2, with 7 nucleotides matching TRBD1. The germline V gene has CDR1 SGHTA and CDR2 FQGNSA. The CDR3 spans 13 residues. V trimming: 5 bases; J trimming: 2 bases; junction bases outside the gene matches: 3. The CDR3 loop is CASSTGVPYEQYF. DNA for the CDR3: TGTGCCAGCAGCACAGGGGTGCCCTACGAGCAGTACTTC. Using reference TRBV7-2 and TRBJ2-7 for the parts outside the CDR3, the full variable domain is GAGVSQSPSNKVTEKGKDVELRCDPISGHTALYWYRQSLGQGLEFLIYFQGNSAPDKSGLPSDRFSAERTGGSVSTLTIQRTQQEDSAVYLCASSTGVPYEQYFGPGTRLTVT.

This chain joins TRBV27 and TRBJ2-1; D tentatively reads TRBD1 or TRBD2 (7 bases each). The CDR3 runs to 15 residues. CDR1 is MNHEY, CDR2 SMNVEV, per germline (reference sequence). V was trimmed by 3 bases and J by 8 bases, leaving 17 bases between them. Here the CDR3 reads CASSLSSGGVYEQFF. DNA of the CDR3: TGTGCCAGCAGTTTGTCGTCAGGGGGGGTCTATGAGCAGTTCTTC.

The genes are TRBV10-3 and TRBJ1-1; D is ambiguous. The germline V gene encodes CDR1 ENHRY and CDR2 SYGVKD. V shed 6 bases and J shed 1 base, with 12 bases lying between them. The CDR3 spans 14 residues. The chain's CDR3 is CAIRVVGSNTEAFF. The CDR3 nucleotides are TGTGCCATCAGGGTCGTAGGATCGAACACTGAAGCTTTCTTT.

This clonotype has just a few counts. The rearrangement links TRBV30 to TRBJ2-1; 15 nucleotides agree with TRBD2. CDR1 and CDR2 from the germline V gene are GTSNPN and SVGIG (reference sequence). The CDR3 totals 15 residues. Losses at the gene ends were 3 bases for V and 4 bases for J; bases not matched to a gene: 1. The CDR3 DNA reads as TGTGCCTGGAGAGGGACTAGCGGGGGGTACAATGAGCAGTTCTTC. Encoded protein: CAWRGTSGGYNEQFF.

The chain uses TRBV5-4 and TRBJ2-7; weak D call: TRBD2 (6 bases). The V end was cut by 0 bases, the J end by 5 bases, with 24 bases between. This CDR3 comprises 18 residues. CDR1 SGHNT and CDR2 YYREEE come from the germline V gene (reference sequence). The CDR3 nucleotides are TGTGCCAGCAGCTTGGCTCCTTGGACCCGGGGGTCTTTCCACGAGCAGTACTTC. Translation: CASSLAPWTRGSFHEQYF.

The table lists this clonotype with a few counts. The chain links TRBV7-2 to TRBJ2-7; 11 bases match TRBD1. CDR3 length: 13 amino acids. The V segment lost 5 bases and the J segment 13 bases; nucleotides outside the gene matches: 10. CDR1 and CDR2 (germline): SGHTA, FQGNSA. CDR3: CASSPDPGTGGYF. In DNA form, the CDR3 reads TGTGCCAGCAGCCCCGATCCCGGGACAGGGGGTTACTTC.

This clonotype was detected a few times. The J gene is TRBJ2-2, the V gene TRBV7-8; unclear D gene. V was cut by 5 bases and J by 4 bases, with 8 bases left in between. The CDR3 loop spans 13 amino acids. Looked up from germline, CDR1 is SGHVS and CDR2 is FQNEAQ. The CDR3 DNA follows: TGTGCCAGCAGCGAGAGGTCCACCGGGGAGCTGTTTTTT. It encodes CASSERSTGELFF.

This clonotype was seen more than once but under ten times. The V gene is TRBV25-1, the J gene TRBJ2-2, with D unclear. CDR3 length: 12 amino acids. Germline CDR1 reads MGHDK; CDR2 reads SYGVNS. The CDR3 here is CGILSNTGELFF. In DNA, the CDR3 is TGTGGGATCCTTTCGAACACCGGGGAGCTGTTTTTT.

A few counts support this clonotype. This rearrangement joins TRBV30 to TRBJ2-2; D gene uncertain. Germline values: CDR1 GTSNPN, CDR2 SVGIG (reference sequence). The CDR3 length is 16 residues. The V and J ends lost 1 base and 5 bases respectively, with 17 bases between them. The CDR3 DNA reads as TGTGCCTGGAGTGCCGTACCGGATCTGTTTACCGGGGAGCTGTTTTTT. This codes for CAWSAVPDLFTGELFF.

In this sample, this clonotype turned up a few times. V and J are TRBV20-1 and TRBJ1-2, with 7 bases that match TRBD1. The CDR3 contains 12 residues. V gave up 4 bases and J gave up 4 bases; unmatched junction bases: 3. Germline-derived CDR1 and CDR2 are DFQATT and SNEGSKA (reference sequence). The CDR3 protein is CSATGGVYGYTF. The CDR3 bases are TGCAGTGCTACAGGGGGTGTCTATGGCTACACCTTC.

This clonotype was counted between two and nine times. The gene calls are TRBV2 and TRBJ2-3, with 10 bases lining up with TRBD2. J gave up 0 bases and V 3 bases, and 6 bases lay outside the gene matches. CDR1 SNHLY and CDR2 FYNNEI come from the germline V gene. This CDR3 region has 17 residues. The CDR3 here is CASSDLAGATSTDTQYF. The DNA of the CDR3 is TGTGCCAGCAGTGATCTAGCGGGAGCAACTAGCACAGATACGCAGTATTTT.

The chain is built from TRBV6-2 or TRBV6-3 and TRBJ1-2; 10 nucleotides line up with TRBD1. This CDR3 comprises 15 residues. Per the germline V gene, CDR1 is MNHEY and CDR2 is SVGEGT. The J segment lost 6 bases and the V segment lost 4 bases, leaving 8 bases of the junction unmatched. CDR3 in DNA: TGTGCCAGCAGTTCCGACAGGGGGCGCTTTCATGGCTACACCTTC. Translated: CASSSDRGRFHGYTF.

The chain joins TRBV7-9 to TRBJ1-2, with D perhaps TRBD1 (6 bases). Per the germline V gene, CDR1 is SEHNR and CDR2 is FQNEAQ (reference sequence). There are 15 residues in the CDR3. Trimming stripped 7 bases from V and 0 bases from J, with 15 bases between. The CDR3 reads CASTGGTTTNYGYTF. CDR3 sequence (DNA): TGTGCCAGCACTGGAGGGACAACCACTAACTATGGCTACACCTTC.

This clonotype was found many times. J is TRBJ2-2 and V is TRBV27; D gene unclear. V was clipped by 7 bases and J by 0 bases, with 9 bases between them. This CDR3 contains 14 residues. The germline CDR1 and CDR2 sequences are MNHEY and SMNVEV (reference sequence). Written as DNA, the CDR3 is TGTGCCAGCAAAGCTAACGCGAACACCGGGGAGCTGTTTTTT. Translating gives CASKANANTGELFF.

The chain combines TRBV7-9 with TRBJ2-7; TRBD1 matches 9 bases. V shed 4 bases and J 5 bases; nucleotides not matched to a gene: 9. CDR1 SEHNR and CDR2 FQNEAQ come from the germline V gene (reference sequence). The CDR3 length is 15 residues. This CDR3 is CASSYGTGKTDEQYV. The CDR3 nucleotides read TGTGCCAGCAGCTACGGGACAGGGAAAACGGACGAGCAGTACGTC.

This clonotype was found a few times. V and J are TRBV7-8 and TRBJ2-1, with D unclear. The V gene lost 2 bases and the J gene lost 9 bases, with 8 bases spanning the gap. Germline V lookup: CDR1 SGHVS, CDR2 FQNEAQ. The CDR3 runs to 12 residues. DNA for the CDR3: TGTGCCAGCAGCTTATCCCGGGTTGAGCAGTTCTTC. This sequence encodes CASSLSRVEQFF.

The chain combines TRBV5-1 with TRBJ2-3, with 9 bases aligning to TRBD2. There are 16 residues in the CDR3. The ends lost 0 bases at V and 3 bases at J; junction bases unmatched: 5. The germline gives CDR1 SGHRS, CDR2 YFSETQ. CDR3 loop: CASSLEPSGETDTQYF. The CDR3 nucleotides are TGCGCCAGCAGCTTGGAACCTAGCGGGGAAACAGATACGCAGTATTTT.

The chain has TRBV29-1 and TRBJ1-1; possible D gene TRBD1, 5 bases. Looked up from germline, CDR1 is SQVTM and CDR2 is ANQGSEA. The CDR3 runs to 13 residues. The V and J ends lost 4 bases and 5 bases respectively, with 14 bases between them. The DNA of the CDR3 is TGCAGCGTTGCGGGGGGAACGGGGACTGAAGCTTTCTTT. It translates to CSVAGGTGTEAFF.

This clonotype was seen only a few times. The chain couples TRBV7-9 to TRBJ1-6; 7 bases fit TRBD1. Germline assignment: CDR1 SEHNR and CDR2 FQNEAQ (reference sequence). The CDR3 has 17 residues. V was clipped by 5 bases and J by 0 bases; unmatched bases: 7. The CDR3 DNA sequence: TGTGCCAGCAGCGGGAAACAGGGGAGCTCCTATAATTCACCCCTCCACTTT. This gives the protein CASSGKQGSSYNSPLHF.

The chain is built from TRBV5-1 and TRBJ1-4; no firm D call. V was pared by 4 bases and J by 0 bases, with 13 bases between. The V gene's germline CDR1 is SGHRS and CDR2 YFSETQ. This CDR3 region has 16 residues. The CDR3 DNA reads TGCGCCAGCAGCGCATACTCAGGAGCAACTAATGAAAAACTGTTTTTT. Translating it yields CASSAYSGATNEKLFF.

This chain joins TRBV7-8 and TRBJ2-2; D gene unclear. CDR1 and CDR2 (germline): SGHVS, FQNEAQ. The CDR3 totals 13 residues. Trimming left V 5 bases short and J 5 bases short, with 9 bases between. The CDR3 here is CASSQPGTGELFF. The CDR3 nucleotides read TGTGCCAGCAGCCAGCCCGGGACCGGGGAGCTGTTTTTT. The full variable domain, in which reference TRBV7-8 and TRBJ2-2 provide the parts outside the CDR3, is GAGVSQSPRYKVAKRGQDVALRCDPISGHVSLFWYQQALGQGPEFLTYFQNEAQLDKSGLPSDRFFAERPEGSVSTLKIQRTQQEDSAVYLCASSQPGTGELFFGEGSRLTVL.